This T cell receptor (beta chain) came from a study of blood T cell repertoires in COVID-19. Study information: From T cells, B-cell-depleted T cells, or PBMCs came the material, which was cDNA or gDNA.

Methods used by the authors: Researchers report that nucleated cell counts were estimated from reference gene primer amplification. Data came from immunoSEQ multiplex PCR; TCRdb stores just in-frame clones and leaves some out. V, J and clone size were drawn from that table, and D and trimming were deduced from the DNA. This table holds more than 200,000 clones, about 90% found once. The germline gives CDR1 LNHDA, CDR2 SQIVND (reference sequence). V lost 5 bases to trimming and J lost 5 bases, with 10 bases between them. This CDR3 spans 13 amino acids. Input material: PBMCs or T cells enriched from blood (not recorded which). The rearrangement joins TRBV19 to TRBJ2-1, with D perhaps matching TRBD1 (6 bases). The source of this sequence is a woman under 40 with acute COVID-19. The CDR3 sequence: CASSVDRDNEQFF. CDR3 sequence (DNA): TGTGCCAGTAGTGTGGACAGAGACAATGAGCAGTTCTTC.